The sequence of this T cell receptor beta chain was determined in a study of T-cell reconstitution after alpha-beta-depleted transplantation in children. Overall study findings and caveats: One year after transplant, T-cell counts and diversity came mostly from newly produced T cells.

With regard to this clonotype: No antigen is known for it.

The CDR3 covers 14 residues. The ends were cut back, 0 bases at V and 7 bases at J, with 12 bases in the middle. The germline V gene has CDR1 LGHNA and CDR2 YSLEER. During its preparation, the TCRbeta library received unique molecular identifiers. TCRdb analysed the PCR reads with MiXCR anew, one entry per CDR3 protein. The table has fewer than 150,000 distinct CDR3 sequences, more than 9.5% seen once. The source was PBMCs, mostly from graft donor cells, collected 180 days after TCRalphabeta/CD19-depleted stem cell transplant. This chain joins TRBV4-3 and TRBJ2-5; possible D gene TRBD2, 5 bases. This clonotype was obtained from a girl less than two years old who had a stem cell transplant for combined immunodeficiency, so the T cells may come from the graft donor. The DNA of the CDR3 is TGCGCCAGCAGCCAAGATTGGGTCCGGGGGACCCAGTACTTC. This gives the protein CASSQDWVRGTQYF.